The 25 T cell receptor beta chains listed next were all sequenced from one sample in a study of identical twins. One entry per CDR3 protein, called by TCRdb with MiXCR from the 5' RACE reads. The repertoire consists of around 1.7 million distinct CDR3 sequences, with around 29% occurring once and the leading ten covering around 0.25%. Sequencing used cord blood. The receptors come from a newborn girl in good health.

V and J are TRBV20-1 and TRBJ2-3; no firm D call. V was trimmed by 5 bases and J by 2 bases, leaving 11 bases between them. This CDR3 region has 13 residues. Germline V gives CDR1 DFQATT, CDR2 SNEGSKA (reference sequence). The CDR3, as DNA: TGCAGTGCTTGCACCGCATCCACAGATACGCAGTATTTT. This gives the protein CSACTASTDTQYF.

This clonotype has only one observation. This may be a read error: a much more frequent sequence differs by one nucleotide. This chain uses TRBV20-1 with TRBJ2-5; 8 nucleotides match TRBD1. There are 15 residues in the CDR3. Germline CDR1 DFQATT, CDR2 SNEGSKA (reference sequence). The V gene end was trimmed by 6 bases and the J gene end by 11 bases; junction bases not matched to a gene: 20. CDR3 bases: TGCAGTGCCGCTAGACAGGGGAGAGGGAGCAATGAGCAGTACTTC. This sequence encodes CSAARQGRGSNEQYF.

The chain carries TRBV6-6 and TRBJ2-7, with unresolved D. V was pared by 0 bases and J by 2 bases, with 11 bases between. The CDR3 is 15 residues long. The germline V gene encodes CDR1 MNHNY and CDR2 SVGAGI (reference sequence). The CDR3 here is CASSYSPYNPYEQYF. The DNA of the CDR3 is TGTGCCAGCAGTTACTCACCCTACAATCCCTACGAGCAGTACTTC.

CDR3 in amino acids: CASSHLADYQETQYF. The DNA for the CDR3 is TGCGCCAGCAGCCATCTAGCGGACTACCAAGAGACCCAGTACTTC. This chain links TRBV4-1 with TRBJ2-5, with 7 positions matching TRBD2. The V gene end was trimmed by 3 bases and the J gene end by 0 bases; junction bases not matched to a gene: 4. This CDR3 has 15 residues. Germline values: CDR1 MGHRA, CDR2 YSYEKL.

This clonotype was recorded a few times. This may arise from a read error, as a much more abundant clone is one base away. The CDR3 region is CARTSTDTQYF. The DNA for the CDR3 is TGTGCCAGGACTAGCACAGATACGCAGTATTTT. The chain employs TRBV6-6 and TRBJ2-3; no clear D. This CDR3 contains 11 residues. Germline loops: CDR1 MNHNY, CDR2 SVGAGI (reference sequence). Trimming pared 9 bases from V and 0 bases from J, leaving 4 bases between.

The chain links TRBV6-2 or TRBV6-3 to TRBJ2-2; a possible D gene is TRBD2 (5 bases). V lost 7 bases and J lost 6, with 6 bases in between. Germline V gives CDR1 MNHEY, CDR2 SVGEGT. CDR3 length equals 11 residues. The CDR3 DNA follows: TGTGCCAGCATCGGGGCCGGGGAGCTGTTTTTT. Translation: CASIGAGELFF.

This clonotype occurred many times. The chain couples TRBV5-1 to TRBJ2-1; D is ambiguous. The length of the CDR3 is 14 residues. Trimming pared 2 bases from V and 8 bases from J, leaving 14 bases between. Germline CDR1 is SGHRS and CDR2 is YFSETQ. CDR3 sequence (DNA): TGCGCCAGCAGCTTAGGGCCCCTTGGAGATGAGCAGTTCTTC. It encodes CASSLGPLGDEQFF.

The J gene is TRBJ2-1, the V gene TRBV6-6, with D maybe TRBD1 (6 bases). Germline V lookup: CDR1 MNHNY, CDR2 SVGAGI (reference sequence). This CDR3 spans 14 amino acids. The V end lost 11 bases, the J end lost 3 bases, and 17 bases lay between the germline ends. CDR3 in DNA: TGTGCCGCTGCGAGACAGGCCCACTACAATGAGCAGTTCTTC. It specifies CAAARQAHYNEQFF.

The sample holds one count of this clonotype. This chain links TRBV5-1 with TRBJ2-5, with TRBD2 matching 9 bases. CDR1 is SGHRS and CDR2 is YFSETQ in the germline V gene. J lost 5 bases, V lost 2 bases, and 7 bases had no gene match. The CDR3 covers 15 residues. In nucleotides, the CDR3 is TGCGCCAGCAGCTTTCCAGCGGGAGGCTCGGAGACCCAGTACTTC. Its translation: CASSFPAGGSETQYF.

This clonotype was picked up a small number of times. The chain is built from TRBV12-3 or TRBV12-4 and TRBJ2-1, with D hard to call. V was clipped by 7 bases and J by 9 bases, with 13 bases between them. The CDR3 covers 12 residues. The CDR3: CASTLPTPEQFF. DNA of the CDR3: TGTGCCAGCACCCTACCGACCCCTGAGCAGTTCTTC.

The table lists this clonotype with a few counts. The rearrangement links TRBV3-1 to TRBJ2-5; TRBD2 aligns across 9 bases. Germline CDR1 LGHDT, CDR2 YNNKEL (reference sequence). V shed 1 base and J 2 bases; nucleotides not matched to a gene: 17. The CDR3 consists of 20 residues. The CDR3 DNA is TGTGCCAGCAGCCAAGTGAGGCCCGTTCTGGGACTAGCTGCTCAAGAGACCCAGTACTTC. This translates into CASSQVRPVLGLAAQETQYF.

J is TRBJ1-5 and V is TRBV20-1; D remains ambiguous. The ends were cut back, 6 bases at V and 7 bases at J, with 10 bases in the middle. The CDR3 loop spans 11 amino acids. CDR1 DFQATT and CDR2 SNEGSKA come from the germline V gene (reference sequence). The CDR3 loop is CSAGDIQPQHF. In nucleotides, the CDR3 is TGCAGTGCCGGGGATATCCAGCCCCAGCATTTT.

The genes are TRBV28 and TRBJ1-6; D perhaps matches TRBD1 (5 bases). V lost 7 bases and J lost 7, with 11 bases in between. The CDR3 runs to 13 residues. CDR1 is MDHEN and CDR2 is SYDVKM in the germline V gene. The CDR3, as DNA: TGTGCCAGCAAGATTCCAGGGAATTCACCCCTCCACTTT. The encoded protein is CASKIPGNSPLHF.

This clonotype has a handful of counts. The chain uses TRBV3-1 and TRBJ2-1; TRBD2 matches at 8 bases. There are 14 residues in the CDR3. Looked up from germline, CDR1 is LGHDT and CDR2 is YNNKEL (reference sequence). CDR3 bases: TGTGCTCCTGGACCGGGGGGGCCTAACGATGAGCAGTTCTTC. Protein product: CAPGPGGPNDEQFF.

This clonotype was observed a handful of times. The gene calls are TRBV27 and TRBJ1-2; D unclear. There are 15 residues in the CDR3. The ends were cut back, 0 bases at V and 2 bases at J, with 10 bases in the middle. CDR1 is MNHEY and CDR2 is SMNVEV in the germline V gene (reference sequence). The CDR3 spells CASSLSPTMNYGYTF. The DNA of the CDR3 is TGTGCCAGCAGTTTATCCCCGACAATGAACTATGGCTACACCTTC.

Many counts were recorded for this clonotype. Here the CDR3 reads CSVKEGYSNQPQHF. Written as DNA, the CDR3 is TGCAGCGTTAAGGAGGGGTATAGCAATCAGCCCCAGCATTTT. The gene calls are TRBV29-1 and TRBJ1-5; weak D call: TRBD1 (5 bases). V gave up 5 bases and J gave up 0 bases, with 11 bases separating them. Germline loops: CDR1 SQVTM, CDR2 ANQGSEA. The CDR3 loop spans 14 amino acids.

The chain recombines TRBV20-1 with TRBJ2-1; tentative D call: TRBD1 (6 bases). CDR3 length equals 17 residues. V lost 3 bases and J lost 4, with 22 bases in between. Germline-derived CDR1 and CDR2 are DFQATT and SNEGSKA (reference sequence). DNA for the CDR3: TGCAGTGCTAGGTTTCAGGGGTACCTGTTTTTATACAATGAGCAGTTCTTC. This encodes CSARFQGYLFLYNEQFF.

This chain joins TRBV6-6 and TRBJ2-1; the D is unclear. From germline, CDR1 is MNHNY and CDR2 SVGAGI (reference sequence). This CDR3 region has 15 residues. V was clipped by 6 bases and J by 1 base, with 13 bases between them. The CDR3 DNA reads as TGTGCCAGCAGCCCTAGGGTATGGTCCTACAATGAGCAGTTCTTC. It specifies CASSPRVWSYNEQFF.

The CDR3 DNA reads as TGCAGCGCTCATGGGGTAGGTGATGAAGCTTTCTTT. It codes for CSAHGVGDEAFF. The chain couples TRBV29-1 to TRBJ1-1; no clear D gene. The CDR3 is 12 residues long. Germline V gives CDR1 SQVTM, CDR2 ANQGSEA. Trimming removed 7 bases at V and 7 bases at J, with 16 bases between.

This chain connects TRBV20-1 to TRBJ2-7, with 11 bases identical to TRBD2. Germline CDR1 is DFQATT and CDR2 is SNEGSKA (reference sequence). The V gene end was trimmed by 6 bases and the J gene end by 1 base; junction bases not matched to a gene: 8. This CDR3 is 15 amino acids long. The CDR3 bases are TGCAGTGCCAGCCTAGCGGGAGGTGTATCCTACGAGCAGTACTTC. Amino acid sequence: CSASLAGGVSYEQYF.

The CDR3 protein is CASSQGGGQINQPQHF. The CDR3 DNA reads as TGCGCCAGCAGCCAAGGAGGGGGACAGATCAATCAGCCCCAGCATTTT. The chain is built from TRBV4-1 and TRBJ2-3; TRBD1 matches at 7 bases. The J call may be wrong; the DNA end is better matched by TRBJ1-5. The CDR3 has 16 amino acids. Germline V gives CDR1 MGHRA, CDR2 YSYEKL.

This clonotype has just one count. A single base separates this from a much larger clone, so it may be a read error. This rearrangement joins TRBV28 to TRBJ2-4; no clear D. The length of the CDR3 is 15 residues. Per germline, CDR1 MDHEN and CDR2 SYDVKM. CDR3 sequence (DNA): TGTGCCAGCAGTTTGGGCGGAACTTCCAAACACATTCAGTACTTC. This codes for CASSLGGTSKHIQYF.

The chain uses TRBV6-1 and TRBJ1-1; D call uncertain. The V gene's germline CDR1 is MNHNS and CDR2 SASEGT. Trimming pared 2 bases from V and 1 base from J, leaving 5 bases between. CDR3 length: 13 amino acids. The CDR3 reads CASSERGNTEAFF. The CDR3 DNA sequence: TGTGCCAGCAGTGAACGGGGGAACACTGAAGCTTTCTTT.

This clonotype was seen only a few times. The CDR3 loop reads CASSPPEYTQYF. CDR3 coding DNA: TGTGCCAGCTCACCACCGGAATATACGCAGTATTTT. J is TRBJ2-3 and V is TRBV18; D not resolved. Germline-derived CDR1 and CDR2 are KGHSH and LQKENI. V gave up 0 bases and J gave up 7 bases, with 5 bases separating them. This CDR3 has 12 residues.

There are a few counts of this clonotype. This sequence joins TRBV2 and TRBJ1-1, with a possible D match to TRBD1 (6 bases). This CDR3 is built from 14 residues. Trimming took 1 base from V and 5 from J, leaving 11 bases between them. Germline assignment: CDR1 SNHLY and CDR2 FYNNEI. The CDR3 DNA sequence: TGTGCCAGCAGTGAAGGAGGGGGGTCTACTGAAGCTTTCTTT. Protein product: CASSEGGGSTEAFF.